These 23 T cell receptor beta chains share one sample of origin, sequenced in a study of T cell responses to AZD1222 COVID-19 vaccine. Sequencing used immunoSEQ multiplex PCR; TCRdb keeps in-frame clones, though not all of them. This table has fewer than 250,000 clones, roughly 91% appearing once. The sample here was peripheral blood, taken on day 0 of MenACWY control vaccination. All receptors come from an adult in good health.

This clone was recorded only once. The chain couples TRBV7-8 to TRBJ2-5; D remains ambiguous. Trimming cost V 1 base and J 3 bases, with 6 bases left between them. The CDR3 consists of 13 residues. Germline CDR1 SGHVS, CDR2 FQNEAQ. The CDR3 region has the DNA TGTGCCAGCAGCTTAGGCGGAGAAGAGACCCAGTACTTC. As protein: CASSLGGEETQYF.

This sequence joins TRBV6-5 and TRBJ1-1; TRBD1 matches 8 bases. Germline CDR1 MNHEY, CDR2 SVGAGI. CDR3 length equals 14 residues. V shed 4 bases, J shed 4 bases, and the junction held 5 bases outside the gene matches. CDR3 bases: TGTGCCAGCAGTTTCAGGGGGCAGGGCACTGAAGCTTTCTTT. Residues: CASSFRGQGTEAFF.

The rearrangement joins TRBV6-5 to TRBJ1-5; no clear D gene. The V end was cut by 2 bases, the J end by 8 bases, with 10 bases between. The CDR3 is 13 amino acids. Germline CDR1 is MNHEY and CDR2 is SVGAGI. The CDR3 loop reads CASSYRLAEPQHF. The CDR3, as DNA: TGTGCCAGCAGTTACCGTTTGGCCGAGCCCCAGCATTTT.

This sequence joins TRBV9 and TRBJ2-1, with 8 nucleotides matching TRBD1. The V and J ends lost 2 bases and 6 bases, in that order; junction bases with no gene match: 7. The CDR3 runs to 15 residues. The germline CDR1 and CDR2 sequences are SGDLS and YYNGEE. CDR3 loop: CASSVLGQGFNEQFF. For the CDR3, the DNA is TGTGCCAGCAGCGTTCTAGGACAGGGTTTCAATGAGCAGTTCTTC.

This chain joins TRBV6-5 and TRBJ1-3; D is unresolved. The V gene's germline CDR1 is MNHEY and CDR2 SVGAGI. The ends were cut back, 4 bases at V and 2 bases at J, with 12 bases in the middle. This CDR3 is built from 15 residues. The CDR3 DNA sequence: TGTGCCAGCAGTTTCGCAATGTCTACTGGAAACACCATATATTTT. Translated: CASSFAMSTGNTIYF.

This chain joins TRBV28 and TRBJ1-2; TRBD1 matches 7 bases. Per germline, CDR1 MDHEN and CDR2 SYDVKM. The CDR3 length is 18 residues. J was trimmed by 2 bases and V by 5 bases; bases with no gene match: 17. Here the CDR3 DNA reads TGTGCCAGCAGTCCCATGTCGGGAACAGGCAGGGGGAACTATGGCTACACCTTC. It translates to CASSPMSGTGRGNYGYTF.

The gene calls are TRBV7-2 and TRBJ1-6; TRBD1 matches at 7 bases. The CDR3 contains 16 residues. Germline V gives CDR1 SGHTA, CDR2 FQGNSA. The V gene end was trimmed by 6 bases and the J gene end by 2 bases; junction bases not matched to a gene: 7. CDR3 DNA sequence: TGTGCCAGCAGATTGACAGGGATCGCCTATAATTCACCCCTCCACTTT. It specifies CASRLTGIAYNSPLHF.

In DNA, the CDR3 is TGCGCCAGCAGCCCCTCCATACAGGGTAGGGTCACTGAAGCTTTCTTT. Translation gives CASSPSIQGRVTEAFF. The rearrangement uses TRBV5-1 and TRBJ1-1; tentative D call: TRBD1 (6 bases). The CDR3 length is 16 residues. V lost 4 bases and J 4 bases, leaving 20 bases between the germline ends. Germline loops: CDR1 SGHRS, CDR2 YFSETQ. Using reference TRBV5-1 and TRBJ1-1 for the parts outside the CDR3, the full variable domain is KAGVTQTPRYLIKTRGQQVTLSCSPISGHRSVSWYQQTPGQGLQFLFEYFSETQRNKGNFPGRFSGRQFSNSRSEMNVSTLELGDSALYLCASSPSIQGRVTEAFFGQGTRLTVV.

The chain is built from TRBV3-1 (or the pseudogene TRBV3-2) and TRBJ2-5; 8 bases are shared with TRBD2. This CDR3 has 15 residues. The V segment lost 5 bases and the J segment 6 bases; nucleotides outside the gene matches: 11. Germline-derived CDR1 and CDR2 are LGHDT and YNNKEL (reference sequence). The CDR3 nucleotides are TGTGCCAGCAGCGACCCCTTGGTAGCGGGGCAGACCCAGTACTTC. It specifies CASSDPLVAGQTQYF.

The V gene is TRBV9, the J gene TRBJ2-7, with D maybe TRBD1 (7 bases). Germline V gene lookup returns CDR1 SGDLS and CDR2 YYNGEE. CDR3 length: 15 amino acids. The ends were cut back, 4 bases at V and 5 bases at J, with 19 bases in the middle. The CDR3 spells CASSPWTGGGDEQYF. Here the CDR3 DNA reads TGTGCCAGCAGCCCCTGGACAGGAGGGGGCGACGAGCAGTACTTC.

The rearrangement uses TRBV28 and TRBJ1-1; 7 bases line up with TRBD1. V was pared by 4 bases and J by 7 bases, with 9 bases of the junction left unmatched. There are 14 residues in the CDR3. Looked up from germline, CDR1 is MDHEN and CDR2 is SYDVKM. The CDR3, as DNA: TGTGCCAGCAGTTATTTTGTAGGGGGCGGTGAAGCTTTCTTT. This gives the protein CASSYFVGGGEAFF.

The CDR3 nucleotides are TGTGCCAGCAACTCCGGGGGGGCGACGGGCACTGAAGCTTTCTTT. Translated: CASNSGGATGTEAFF. The chain couples TRBV28 to TRBJ1-1; D may be TRBD1 (6 bases). Trimming took off 7 bases at V and 4 bases at J, with 19 bases between the two ends. The germline gives CDR1 MDHEN, CDR2 SYDVKM. CDR3 length equals 15 residues.

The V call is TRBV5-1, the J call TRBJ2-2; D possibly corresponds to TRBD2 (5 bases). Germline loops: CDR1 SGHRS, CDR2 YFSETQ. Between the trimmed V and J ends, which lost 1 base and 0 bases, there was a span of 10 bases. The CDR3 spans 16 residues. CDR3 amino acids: CASSLWAGANTGELFF. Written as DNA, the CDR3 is TGCGCCAGCAGCTTGTGGGCCGGGGCGAACACCGGGGAGCTGTTTTTT.

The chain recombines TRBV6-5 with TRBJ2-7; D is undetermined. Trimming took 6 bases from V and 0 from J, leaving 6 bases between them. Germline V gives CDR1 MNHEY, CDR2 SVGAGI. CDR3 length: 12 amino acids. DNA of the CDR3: TGTGCCAGCAGCGCGAACTCCTACGAGCAGTACTTC. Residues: CASSANSYEQYF.

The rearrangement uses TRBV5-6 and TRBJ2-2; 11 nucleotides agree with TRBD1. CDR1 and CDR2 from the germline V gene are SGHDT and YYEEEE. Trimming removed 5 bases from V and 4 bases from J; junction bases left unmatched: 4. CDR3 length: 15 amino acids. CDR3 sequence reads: CASSQGQGATGELFF. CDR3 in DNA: TGTGCCAGCAGTCAAGGACAGGGGGCCACCGGGGAGCTGTTTTTT.

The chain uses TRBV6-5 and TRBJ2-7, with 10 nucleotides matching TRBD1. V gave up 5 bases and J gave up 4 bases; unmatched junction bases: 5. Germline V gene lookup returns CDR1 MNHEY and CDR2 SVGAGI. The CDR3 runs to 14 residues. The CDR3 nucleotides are TGTGCCAGCAGTCTGGGACAGGGGACATACGAGCAGTACTTC. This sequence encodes CASSLGQGTYEQYF.

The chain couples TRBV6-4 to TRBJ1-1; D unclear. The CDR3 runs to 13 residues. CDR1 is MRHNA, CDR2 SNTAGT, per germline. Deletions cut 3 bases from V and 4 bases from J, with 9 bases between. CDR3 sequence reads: CASSERHFTEAFF. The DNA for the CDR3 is TGTGCCAGCAGTGAGAGGCACTTCACTGAAGCTTTCTTT.

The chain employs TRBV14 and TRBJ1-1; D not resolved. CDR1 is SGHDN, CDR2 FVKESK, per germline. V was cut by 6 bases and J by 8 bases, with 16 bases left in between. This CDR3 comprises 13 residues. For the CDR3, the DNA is TGTGCCAGCAGACCCTCGGGAGAGTTAGAAGCTTTCTTT. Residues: CASRPSGELEAFF.

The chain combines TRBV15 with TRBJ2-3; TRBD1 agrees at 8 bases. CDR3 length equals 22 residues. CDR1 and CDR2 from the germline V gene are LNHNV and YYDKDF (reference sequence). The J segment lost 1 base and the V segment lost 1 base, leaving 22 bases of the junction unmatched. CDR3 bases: TGTGCCACCAGCAGAGTTTTCGGACGCCGGACAGGGTACGTTGGCGGCACAGATACGCAGTATTTT. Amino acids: CATSRVFGRRTGYVGGTDTQYF.

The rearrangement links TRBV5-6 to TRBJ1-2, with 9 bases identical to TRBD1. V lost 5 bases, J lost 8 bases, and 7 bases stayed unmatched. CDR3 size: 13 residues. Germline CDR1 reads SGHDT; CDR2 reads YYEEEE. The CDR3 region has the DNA TGTGCCAGCAGATGGGGACAGGGAGGCGGCTACACCTTC. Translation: CASRWGQGGGYTF.

CDR3 coding DNA: TGTGCCAGTACCCACGGACAGGGTCTCTCGGTGGAGCAGTACTTC. This encodes CASTHGQGLSVEQYF. This rearrangement joins TRBV19 to TRBJ2-7; TRBD1 matches 8 bases. This CDR3 comprises 15 residues. The germline gives CDR1 LNHDA, CDR2 SQIVND (reference sequence). V lost 7 bases, J lost 7 bases, and 15 bases stayed unmatched.

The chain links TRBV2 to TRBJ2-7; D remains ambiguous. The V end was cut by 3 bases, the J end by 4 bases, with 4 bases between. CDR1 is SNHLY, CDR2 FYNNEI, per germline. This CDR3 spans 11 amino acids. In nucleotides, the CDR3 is TGTGCCAGCAGTGACACATACGAGCAGTACTTC. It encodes CASSDTYEQYF.

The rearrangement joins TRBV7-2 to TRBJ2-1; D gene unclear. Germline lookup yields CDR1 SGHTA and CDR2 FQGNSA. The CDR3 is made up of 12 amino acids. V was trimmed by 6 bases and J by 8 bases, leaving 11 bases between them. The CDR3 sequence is CASRHSFDEQFF. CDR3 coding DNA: TGTGCCAGCAGACATTCCTTCGATGAGCAGTTCTTC.